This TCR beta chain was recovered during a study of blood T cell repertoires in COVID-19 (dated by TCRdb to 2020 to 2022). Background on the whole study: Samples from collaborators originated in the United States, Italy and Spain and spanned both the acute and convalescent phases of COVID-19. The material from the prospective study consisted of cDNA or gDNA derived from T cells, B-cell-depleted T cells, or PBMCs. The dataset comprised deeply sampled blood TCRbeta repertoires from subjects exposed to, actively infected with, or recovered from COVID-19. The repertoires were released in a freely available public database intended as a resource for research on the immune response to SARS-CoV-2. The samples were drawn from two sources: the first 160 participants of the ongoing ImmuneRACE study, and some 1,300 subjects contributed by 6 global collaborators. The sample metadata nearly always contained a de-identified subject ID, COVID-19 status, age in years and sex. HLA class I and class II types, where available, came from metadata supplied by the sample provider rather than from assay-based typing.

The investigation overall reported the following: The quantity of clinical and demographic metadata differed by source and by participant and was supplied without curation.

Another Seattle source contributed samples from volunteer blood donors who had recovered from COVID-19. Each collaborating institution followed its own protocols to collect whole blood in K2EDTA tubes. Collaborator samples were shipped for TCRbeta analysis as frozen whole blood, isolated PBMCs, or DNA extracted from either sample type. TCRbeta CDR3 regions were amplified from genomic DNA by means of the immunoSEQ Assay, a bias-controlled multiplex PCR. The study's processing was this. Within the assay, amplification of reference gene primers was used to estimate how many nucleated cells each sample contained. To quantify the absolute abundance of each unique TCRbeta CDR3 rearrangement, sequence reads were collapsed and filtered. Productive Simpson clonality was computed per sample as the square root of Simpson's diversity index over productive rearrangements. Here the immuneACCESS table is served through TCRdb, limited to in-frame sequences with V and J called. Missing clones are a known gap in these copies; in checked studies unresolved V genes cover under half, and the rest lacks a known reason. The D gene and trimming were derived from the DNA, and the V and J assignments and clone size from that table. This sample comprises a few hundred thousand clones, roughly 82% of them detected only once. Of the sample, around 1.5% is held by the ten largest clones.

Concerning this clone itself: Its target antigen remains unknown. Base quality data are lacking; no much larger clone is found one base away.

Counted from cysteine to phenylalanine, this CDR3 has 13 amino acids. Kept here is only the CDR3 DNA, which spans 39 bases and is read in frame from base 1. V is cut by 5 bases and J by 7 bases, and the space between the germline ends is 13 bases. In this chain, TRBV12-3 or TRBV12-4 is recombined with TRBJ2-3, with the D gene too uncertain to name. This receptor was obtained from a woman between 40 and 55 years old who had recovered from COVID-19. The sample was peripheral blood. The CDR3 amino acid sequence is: CASSPPLAHTQYF. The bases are TGTGCCAGCAGTCCCCCGTTGGCTCATACGCAGTATTTT.